The next 18 T cell receptor beta chains were all read from a single sample in a study of cytomegalovirus exposure and HLA in healthy donors. The assay was immunoSEQ multiplex PCR, and TCRdb's table has in-frame clones only and misses some. This sample has around 190,000 clones; more than 70% occur once, and the top ten carry about 1.5%. The specimen was PBMCs. The source is a woman under 30 in good health and CMV-seronegative.

The V gene is TRBV6-5, the J gene TRBJ1-5, with 9 positions matching TRBD1. The CDR3 consists of 15 residues. V lost 2 bases, J lost 4 bases, and 3 bases stayed unmatched. CDR1 is MNHEY, CDR2 SVGAGI, per germline. The CDR3: CASSYGQGRNQPQHF. The CDR3 nucleotides read TGTGCCAGCAGTTACGGACAGGGGAGGAATCAGCCCCAGCATTTT.

This sequence joins TRBV27 and TRBJ2-1; TRBD2 is a possible D gene (5 bases). The CDR3 is 16 residues long. Germline loops: CDR1 MNHEY, CDR2 SMNVEV (reference sequence). V lost 3 bases and J 0 bases, leaving 12 bases between the germline ends. The CDR3, as DNA: TGTGCCAGCAGTTTCGATAGCGCCGGCTCCTACAATGAGCAGTTCTTC. It codes for CASSFDSAGSYNEQFF.

The rearrangement uses TRBV5-1 and TRBJ1-2, with D perhaps matching TRBD1 (6 bases). The CDR3 extends over 14 amino acids. Germline CDR1 and CDR2: SGHRS and YFSETQ. V shed 4 bases and J shed 6 bases, with 16 bases lying between them. The CDR3 loop reads CASSHSTGLDGYTF. In DNA form, the CDR3 reads TGCGCCAGCAGCCACTCCACAGGGTTGGATGGCTACACCTTC.

This clone has only one observation. This sequence joins TRBV4-1 and TRBJ2-2; tentatively, D is TRBD1 (5 bases). Trimming removed 0 bases at V and 1 base at J, with 12 bases between. Germline lookup yields CDR1 MGHRA and CDR2 YSYEKL. CDR3 length: 17 residues. CDR3 DNA: TGCGCCAGCAGCCAAGATCGCAGGGCTATGAACACCGGGGAGCTGTTTTTT. Amino acids: CASSQDRRAMNTGELFF.

This rearrangement joins TRBV29-1 to TRBJ2-2; TRBD1 agrees at 8 bases. CDR3 length equals 15 residues. With 5 bases clipped from V and 0 bases from J, the junction kept 5 bases outside the gene matches. Germline V gives CDR1 SQVTM, CDR2 ANQGSEA. CDR3 nucleotides: TGCAGCGTTAACGGACAGGGTTCGAACACCGGGGAGCTGTTTTTT. Translated, it gives CSVNGQGSNTGELFF.

Notes on this clone: Within the sample, other DNA sequences also encode this same CDR3. The rearrangement links TRBV18 to TRBJ1-5; no firm D call. The CDR3 is 13 residues long. Per germline, CDR1 KGHSH and CDR2 LQKENI. V was pared by 2 bases and J by 7 bases, with 9 bases between. CDR3 nucleotide sequence: TGTGCCAGCTCACCAGGCAGTAACCAGCCCCAGCATTTT. Protein: CASSPGSNQPQHF. Complete variable domain (other parts from reference TRBV18 and TRBJ1-5): NAGVMQNPRHLVRRRGQEARLRCSPMKGHSHVYWYRQLPEEGLKFMVYLQKENIIDESGMPKERFSAEFPKEGPSILRIQQVVRGDSAAYFCASSPGSNQPQHFGDGTRLSIL.

This rearrangement joins TRBV27 to TRBJ1-4; D is ambiguous. Germline V gene data show CDR1 as MNHEY and CDR2 as SMNVEV (reference sequence). This CDR3 spans 15 amino acids. The V and J ends lost 5 bases and 3 bases respectively, with 13 bases between them. The chain's CDR3 is CASSRDNRPNEKLFF. The CDR3 coding sequence is TGTGCCAGCAGTCGAGACAACAGACCTAATGAAAAACTGTTTTTT.

V is TRBV18 and J is TRBJ2-7; D perhaps matches TRBD1 (5 bases). This CDR3 is 15 amino acids long. Germline lookup yields CDR1 KGHSH and CDR2 LQKENI. With 2 bases removed from V and 4 bases from J, the gap between germline ends came to 15 bases. CDR3 bases: TGTGCCAGCTCACCAGGGGTCGCCGGACAATACGAGCAGTACTTC. It specifies CASSPGVAGQYEQYF.

This chain uses TRBV7-9 with TRBJ2-7; 9 positions match TRBD1. CDR1 SEHNR and CDR2 FQNEAQ come from the germline V gene (reference sequence). This CDR3 is built from 14 residues. After removal of 5 bases from V and 8 bases from J, the junction contained 10 bases not matched to a gene. The CDR3 reads CASSPRDRAVKQYF. DNA of the CDR3: TGTGCCAGCAGCCCACGGGACAGGGCGGTAAAGCAGTACTTC.

The rearrangement uses TRBV25-1 and TRBJ1-2; a possible D gene is TRBD1 (6 bases). This CDR3 is 15 amino acids long. The germline gives CDR1 MGHDK, CDR2 SYGVNS. V was trimmed by 4 bases and J by 5 bases, leaving 17 bases between them. The CDR3 coding sequence is TGTGCCAGCAGTGCCCCCTCCAGGGGCTTTTATGGCTACACCTTC. Translating it yields CASSAPSRGFYGYTF.

As concerns this clone: It may be a read error: a sequence one base away is much more abundant. The chain has TRBV5-4 and TRBJ2-2, with 8 bases fitting TRBD1. Per germline, CDR1 SGHNT and CDR2 YYREEE (reference sequence). The junction had 2 bases not matched to a gene; V was cut back by 0 bases and J by 4 bases. This CDR3 has 15 residues. The DNA of the CDR3 is TGTGCCAGCAGCTTGGTACAGGGGGGCACCGGGGAGCTGTTTTTT. It translates to CASSLVQGGTGELFF.

The chain employs TRBV29-1 and TRBJ2-7; possibly TRBD1 for D (6 bases). Between the trimmed V and J ends, which lost 4 bases and 0 bases, there was a span of 13 bases. Germline V gene data show CDR1 as SQVTM and CDR2 as ANQGSEA. The CDR3 covers 14 residues. CDR3 in DNA: TGCAGCGTTGCCGGGACACCGAGCTCCTACGAGCAGTACTTC. Residues: CSVAGTPSSYEQYF.

This clone has a handful of counts. At one boundary the junction diverges from the germline segment, which might be a read error. The rearrangement uses TRBV2 and TRBJ1-2; 10 bases agree with TRBD1. CDR1 is SNHLY and CDR2 is FYNNEI in the germline V gene. The CDR3 spans 14 residues. This chain's CDR3 is CGRWGQGTAYGYTF. Here the CDR3 DNA reads TGCGGACGGTGGGGACAGGGGACGGCCTATGGCTACACCTTC.

This clone was seen just once. The chain combines TRBV30 with TRBJ2-3; the D gene is possibly TRBD2 (6 bases). Germline assignment: CDR1 GTSNPN and CDR2 SVGIG (reference sequence). This CDR3 comprises 17 residues. Trimming cost V 2 bases and J 2 bases, with 20 bases left between them. The CDR3 region is CAWSPVSSGLLTDTQYF. CDR3 coding DNA: TGTGCCTGGAGTCCGGTATCCAGCGGGCTACTCACAGATACGCAGTATTTT. The full variable domain, its missing parts supplied by reference TRBV30 and TRBJ2-3, is SQTIHQWPATLVQPVGSPLSLECTVEGTSNPNLYWYRQAAGRGLQLLFYSVGIGQISSEVPQNLSASRPQDRQFILSSKKLLLSDSGFYLCAWSPVSSGLLTDTQYFGPGTRLTVL.

In this sample, this clone turned up a few times. At one of its ends the junction is not consistent with the germline gene, which may arise from a read error. The CDR3 DNA reads TGTGCCAGCAGGGAAATCGGACAGTCGGGCTTC. It is translated as CASREIGQSGF. The rearrangement links TRBV6-1 to TRBJ1-2; D might be TRBD1 (6 bases). The CDR3 is made up of 11 amino acids. Per the germline V gene, CDR1 is MNHNS and CDR2 is SASEGT.

The chain carries TRBV9 and TRBJ1-2; possible D gene TRBD1, 6 bases. V was trimmed by 3 bases and J by 2 bases, leaving 17 bases between them. The CDR3 runs to 16 residues. Germline CDR1 reads SGDLS; CDR2 reads YYNGEE. CDR3 sequence (DNA): TGTGCCAGCAGCGCTCAACCGGGACACCCGAACTATGGCTACACCTTC. Amino acid sequence: CASSAQPGHPNYGYTF.

The chain joins TRBV15 to TRBJ2-4; no firm D call. The CDR3 contains 14 residues. The germline V gene has CDR1 LNHNV and CDR2 YYDKDF (reference sequence). Trimming stripped 0 bases from V and 4 bases from J, with 7 bases between. The CDR3 spells CATSREHQKNIQYF. Here the CDR3 DNA reads TGTGCCACCAGCAGAGAGCACCAGAAAAACATTCAGTACTTC.

J is TRBJ2-5 and V is TRBV5-6, with D possibly TRBD1 on 6 matching bases. The V and J ends lost 2 bases and 7 bases respectively, with 15 bases between them. The CDR3 has 14 amino acids. In germline, CDR1 is SGHDT, CDR2 YYEEEE. DNA for the CDR3: TGTGCCAGCAGCTTTCGGGACACTATCGTGACCCAGTACTTC. Residues: CASSFRDTIVTQYF.